Included here is one TCR beta chain sequence, with context. Trimming took off 1 base at V and 8 bases at J, with 17 bases between the two ends. The CDR3 sequence is 16 residues long. Looked up from germline, CDR1 is SGHTA and CDR2 is FQGNSA. The data derive from a study of blood T cell repertoires in COVID-19. The protocol was immunoSEQ multiplex PCR, while the TCRdb copy is restricted to in-frame clones and leaves out a portion. The table shows around 200,000 clones, with approximately 85% occurring only once. The sequence came from a human donor with active or convalescent COVID-19. The donor label of this sample is uncertain. This chain links TRBV7-2 with TRBJ1-4; D gene unclear. The specimen was peripheral blood. The CDR3 DNA follows: TGTGCCAGCAGCTTAGAATTTCTGAGAGGCCAGGAAAAACTGTTTTTT. Encoded protein: CASSLEFLRGQEKLFF.